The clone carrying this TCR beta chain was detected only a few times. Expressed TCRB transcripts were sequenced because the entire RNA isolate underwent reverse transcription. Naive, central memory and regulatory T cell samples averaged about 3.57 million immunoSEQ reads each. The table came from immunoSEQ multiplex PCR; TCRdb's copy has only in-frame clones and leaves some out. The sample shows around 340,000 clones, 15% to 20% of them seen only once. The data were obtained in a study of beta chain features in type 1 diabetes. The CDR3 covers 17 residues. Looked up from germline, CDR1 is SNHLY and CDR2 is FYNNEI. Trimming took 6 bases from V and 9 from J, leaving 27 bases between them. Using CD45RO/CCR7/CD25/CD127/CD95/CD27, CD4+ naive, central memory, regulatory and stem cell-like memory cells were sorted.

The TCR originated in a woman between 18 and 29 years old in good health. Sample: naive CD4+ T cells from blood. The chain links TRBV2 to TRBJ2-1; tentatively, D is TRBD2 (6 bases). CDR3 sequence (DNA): TGTGCCAGCAGCCCCGGGATAGGGGTGCCGGGGGATGGTGAGCAGTTCTTC. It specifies CASSPGIGVPGDGEQFF.